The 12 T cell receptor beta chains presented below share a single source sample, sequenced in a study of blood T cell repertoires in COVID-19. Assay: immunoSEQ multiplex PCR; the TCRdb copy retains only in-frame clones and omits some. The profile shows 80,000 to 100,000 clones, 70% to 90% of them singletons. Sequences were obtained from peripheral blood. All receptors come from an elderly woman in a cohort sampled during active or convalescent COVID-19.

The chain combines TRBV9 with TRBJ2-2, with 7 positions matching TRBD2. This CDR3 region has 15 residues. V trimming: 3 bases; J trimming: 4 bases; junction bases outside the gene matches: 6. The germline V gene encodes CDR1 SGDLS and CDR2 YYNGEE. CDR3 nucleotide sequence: TGTGCCAGCAGCGCAATTGGGACTACCACCGGGGAGCTGTTTTTT. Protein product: CASSAIGTTTGELFF.

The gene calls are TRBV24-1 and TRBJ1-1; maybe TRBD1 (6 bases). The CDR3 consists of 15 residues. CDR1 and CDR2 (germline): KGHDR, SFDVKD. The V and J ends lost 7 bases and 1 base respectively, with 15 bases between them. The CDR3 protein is CATRPSSTGNTEAFF. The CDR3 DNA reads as TGTGCCACCAGACCTTCCTCGACAGGGAACACTGAAGCTTTCTTT.

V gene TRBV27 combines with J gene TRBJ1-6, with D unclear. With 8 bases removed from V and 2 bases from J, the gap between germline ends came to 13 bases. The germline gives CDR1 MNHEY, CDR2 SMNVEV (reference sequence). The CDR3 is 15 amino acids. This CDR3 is CASAGGPTYNSPLHF. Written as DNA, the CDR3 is TGTGCCAGCGCAGGTGGCCCTACCTATAATTCACCCCTCCACTTT.

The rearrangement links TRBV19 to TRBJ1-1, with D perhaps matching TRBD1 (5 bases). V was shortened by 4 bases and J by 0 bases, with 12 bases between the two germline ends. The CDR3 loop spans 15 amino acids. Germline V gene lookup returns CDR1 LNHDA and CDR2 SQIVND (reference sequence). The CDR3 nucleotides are TGTGCCAGTAGTACCCAGACAGCCCTGAACACTGAAGCTTTCTTT. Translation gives CASSTQTALNTEAFF.

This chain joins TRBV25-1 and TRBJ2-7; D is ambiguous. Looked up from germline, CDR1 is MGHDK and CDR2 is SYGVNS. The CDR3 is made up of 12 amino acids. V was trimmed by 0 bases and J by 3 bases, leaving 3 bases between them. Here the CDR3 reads CASSEYSYEQYF. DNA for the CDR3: TGTGCCAGCAGTGAATACAGCTACGAGCAGTACTTC.

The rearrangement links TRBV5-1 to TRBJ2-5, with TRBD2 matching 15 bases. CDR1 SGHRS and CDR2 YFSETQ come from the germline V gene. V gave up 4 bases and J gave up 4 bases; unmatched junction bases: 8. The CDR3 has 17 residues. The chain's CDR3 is CASSPRTSGRARETQYF. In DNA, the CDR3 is TGCGCCAGCAGCCCCCGGACTAGCGGGAGGGCCCGAGAGACCCAGTACTTC. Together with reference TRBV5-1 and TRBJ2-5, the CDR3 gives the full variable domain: KAGVTQTPRYLIKTRGQQVTLSCSPISGHRSVSWYQQTPGQGLQFLFEYFSETQRNKGNFPGRFSGRQFSNSRSEMNVSTLELGDSALYLCASSPRTSGRARETQYFGPGTRLLVL.

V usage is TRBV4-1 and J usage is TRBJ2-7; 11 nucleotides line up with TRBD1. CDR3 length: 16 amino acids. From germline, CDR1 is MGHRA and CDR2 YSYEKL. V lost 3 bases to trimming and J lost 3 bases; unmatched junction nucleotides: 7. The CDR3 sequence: CASSHPSGTGGYEQYF. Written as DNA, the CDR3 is TGCGCCAGCAGCCATCCCTCAGGGACAGGGGGCTACGAGCAGTACTTC.

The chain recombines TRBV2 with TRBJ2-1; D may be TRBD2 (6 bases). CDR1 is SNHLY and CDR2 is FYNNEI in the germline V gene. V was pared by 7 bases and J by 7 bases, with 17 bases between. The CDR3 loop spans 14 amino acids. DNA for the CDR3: TGTGCCAGCACTGGGGGGAGGACCGGGAATGAGCAGTTCTTC. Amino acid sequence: CASTGGRTGNEQFF.

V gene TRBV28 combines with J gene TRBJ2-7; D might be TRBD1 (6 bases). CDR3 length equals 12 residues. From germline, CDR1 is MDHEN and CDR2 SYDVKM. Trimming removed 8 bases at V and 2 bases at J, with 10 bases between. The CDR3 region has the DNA TGTGCCAGCTCCAGGGGAACCTACGAGCAGTACTTC. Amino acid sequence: CASSRGTYEQYF.

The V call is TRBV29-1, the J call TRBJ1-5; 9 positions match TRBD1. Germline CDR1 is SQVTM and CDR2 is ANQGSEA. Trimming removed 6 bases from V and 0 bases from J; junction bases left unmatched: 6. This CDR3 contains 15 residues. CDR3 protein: CSVAGTGNSNQPQHF. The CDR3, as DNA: TGCAGCGTAGCCGGGACAGGGAATAGCAATCAGCCCCAGCATTTT.

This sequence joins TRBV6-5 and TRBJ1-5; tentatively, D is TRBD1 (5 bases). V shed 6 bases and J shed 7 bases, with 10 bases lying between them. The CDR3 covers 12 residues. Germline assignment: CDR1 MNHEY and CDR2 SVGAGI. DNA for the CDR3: TGTGCCAGCAGCTTCCGGGGGCAGCCCCAGCATTTT. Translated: CASSFRGQPQHF.

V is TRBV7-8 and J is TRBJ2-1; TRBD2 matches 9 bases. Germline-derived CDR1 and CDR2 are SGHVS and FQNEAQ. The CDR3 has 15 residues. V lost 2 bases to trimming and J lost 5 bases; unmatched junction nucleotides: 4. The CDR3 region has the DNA TGTGCCAGCAGCTTACTCGCGGGAGGGGACAATGAGCAGTTCTTC. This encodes CASSLLAGGDNEQFF.